This T cell receptor beta chain comes out of a study of blood T cell repertoires in COVID-19 (dated by TCRdb to about 2020). For context, the study as a whole: Samples covering the acute and convalescent phases of COVID-19 were provided by collaborators in the United States, Italy and Spain. Samples were obtained from the ongoing ImmuneRACE study (first 160 participants) and from over a thousand subjects provided by 6 global collaborators. HLA class I and class II types, where available, came from metadata supplied by the sample provider rather than from assay-based typing. The material from the prospective study consisted of cDNA or gDNA derived from T cells, B-cell-depleted T cells, or PBMCs. Deeply sampled blood TCRbeta repertoires from subjects exposed to, actively infected with, or recovered from COVID-19 were included in the dataset. The repertoires were released in a freely available public database intended as a resource for research on the immune response to SARS-CoV-2. Sample metadata almost always included a de-identified subject ID, COVID-19 status, age in years and sex. Study-wide findings and limitations: The amount of clinical and demographic metadata varied by source and participant and was provided uncurated.

The immunoSEQ Assay, a bias-controlled multiplex PCR, was used to amplify TCRbeta CDR3 regions from genomic DNA. On the study's bioinformatics: The number of nucleated cells in each sample was estimated by amplification of reference gene primers within the assay. Sequence reads were collapsed and filtered to measure the absolute abundance of every unique TCRbeta CDR3 rearrangement. For each sample, productive Simpson clonality was calculated by taking the square root of Simpson's diversity index across productive rearrangements. TCRdb stores this immuneACCESS table with in-frame sequences only. Part of the clones is absent; in the studies checked, under half of the shortfall reflects unresolved V genes, and no reason is known for the rest. V and J calls and clone size come straight from that table; D and trimming were deduced from the DNA. Across this sample there are roughly 100,000 clones, with approximately 88% seen only once. The ten largest clones add up to 26% of the sample.

Between the V and J ends, shortened by 5 bases and 0 bases respectively, the junction contains 6 bases. Based on the germline V gene (reference sequence), the CDR1 and CDR2 sequences are SEHNR and FQNEAQ. From cysteine to phenylalanine, the CDR3 is 13 amino acids long. Only CDR3 DNA is held: 39 bases, read in frame from base 1. Each collaborating institution followed its own protocols to collect whole blood in K2EDTA tubes. For TCRbeta analysis, collaborators shipped samples as frozen whole blood, isolated PBMCs, or DNA extracted from either of those sample types. The table lists this clone with a count of one. Its binding antigen is unknown. Per-base qualities were not stored, and no clone one base away is much larger.

The sequence was collected from a man aged 55 to 70 with acute or convalescent COVID-19. The source material was peripheral blood. This receptor chain uses TRBV7-9 and TRBJ2-3, with TRBD2 tentatively as D gene (6 bases match). CDR3 protein: CASSGTSTDTQYF. The DNA sequence reads TGTGCCAGCAGCGGGACTAGCACAGATACGCAGTATTTT. Reference TRBV7-9 and TRBJ2-3 proteins supply the regions before and after the CDR3; the full variable domain is: DTGVSQNPRHKITKRGQNVTFRCDPISEHNRLYWYRQTLGQGPEFLTYFQNEAQLEKSRLLSDRFSAERPKGSFSTLEIQRTEQGDSAMYLCASSGTSTDTQYFGPGTRLTVL.